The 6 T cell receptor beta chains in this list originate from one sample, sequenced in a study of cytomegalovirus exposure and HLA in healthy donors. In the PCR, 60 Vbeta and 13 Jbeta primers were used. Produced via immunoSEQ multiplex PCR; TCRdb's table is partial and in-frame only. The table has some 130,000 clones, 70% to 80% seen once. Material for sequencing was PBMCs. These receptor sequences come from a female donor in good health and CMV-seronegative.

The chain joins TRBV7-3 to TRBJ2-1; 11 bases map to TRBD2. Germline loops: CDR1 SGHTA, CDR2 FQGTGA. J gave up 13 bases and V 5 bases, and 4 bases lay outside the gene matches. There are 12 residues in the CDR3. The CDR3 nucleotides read TGTGCCAGCAGCCCGGGACTAGCGGAACAGTTCTTC. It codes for CASSPGLAEQFF.

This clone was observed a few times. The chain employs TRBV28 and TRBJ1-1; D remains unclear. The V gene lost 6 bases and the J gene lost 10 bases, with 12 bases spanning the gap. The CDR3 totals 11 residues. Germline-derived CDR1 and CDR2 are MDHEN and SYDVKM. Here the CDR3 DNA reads TGTGCCAGCAGCCGAGGTACGGTAGCTTTCTTT. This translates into CASSRGTVAFF.

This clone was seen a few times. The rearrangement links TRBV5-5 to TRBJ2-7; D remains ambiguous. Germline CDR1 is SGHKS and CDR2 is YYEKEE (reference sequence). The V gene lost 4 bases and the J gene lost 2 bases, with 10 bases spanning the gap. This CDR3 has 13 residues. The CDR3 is CASSLKIPYEQYF. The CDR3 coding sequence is TGTGCCAGCAGCCTAAAGATCCCCTACGAGCAGTACTTC.

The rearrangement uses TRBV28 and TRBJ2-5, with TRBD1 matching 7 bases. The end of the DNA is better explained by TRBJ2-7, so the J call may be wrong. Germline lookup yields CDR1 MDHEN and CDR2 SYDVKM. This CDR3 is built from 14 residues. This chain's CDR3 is CASSSGTASYEQYF. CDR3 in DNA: TGTGCCAGCAGCTCCGGGACAGCCTCCTACGAGCAGTACTTC.

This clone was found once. The CDR3 bases are TGTGCCAGCAGCCAAGATCGACTAGCGGTTCGAACCGGGGAGCTGTTTTTT. Encoded protein: CASSQDRLAVRTGELFF. The rearrangement joins TRBV4-2 to TRBJ2-2, with 9 positions matching TRBD2. The CDR3 is made up of 17 amino acids. Per the germline V gene, CDR1 is LGHNA and CDR2 is YNFKEQ. V lost 0 bases, J lost 5 bases, and 7 bases stayed unmatched.

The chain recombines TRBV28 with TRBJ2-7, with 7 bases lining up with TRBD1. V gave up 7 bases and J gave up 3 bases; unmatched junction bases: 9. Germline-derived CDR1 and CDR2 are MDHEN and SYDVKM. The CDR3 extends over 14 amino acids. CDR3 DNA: TGTGCCAGCAAGCGAGGGACAGTCCTCTACGAGCAGTACTTC. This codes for CASKRGTVLYEQYF.